The entry below describes one T cell receptor (beta chain). Cohorts were based on clinical histories the participants reported. The data derive from a study of blood T cell repertoires in COVID-19. Study summary: There were acute and convalescent COVID-19 samples, and they came from the United States, Italy and Spain. In each case, the material was cDNA or gDNA derived from T cells, B-cell-depleted T cells, or PBMCs.

CDR3 length equals 15 residues. V was clipped by 9 bases and J by 4 bases, with 20 bases between them. Germline V gives CDR1 MNHEY, CDR2 SVGAGI. Measured with immunoSEQ multiplex PCR; TCRdb has only the in-frame clones, and not every one. This table holds approximately 450,000 clones, around 90% found once. The chain carries TRBV6-5 and TRBJ2-3, with a possible D match to TRBD1 (7 bases). Sequencing used PBMCs or T cells enriched from blood (not recorded which). The clonotype was recovered from a woman aged 18-30 years with acute COVID-19. The CDR3 DNA follows: TGTGCCAGTTGCCCGCAGGGGGGATGGTCAGATACGCAGTATTTT. Protein sequence: CASCPQGGWSDTQYF.